The 28 T cell receptor beta chains listed next were all sequenced from one sample in a study of shared clonotypes between healthy human individuals. Assay used: immunoSEQ multiplex PCR; TCRdb lists only in-frame clones, some missing. This table has over 400,000 clones, approximately 82% appearing once. The specimen was PBMCs. The receptors come from a woman aged 40 to 50 in good health. Some clones in this sample may be carry-over from other donors' samples.

Comment on this clone: A much more abundant neighbour one base away suggests this may be a read error. The chain is built from TRBV7-9 and TRBJ2-4; D possibly corresponds to TRBD2 (7 bases). Trimming took off 1 base at V and 8 bases at J, with 15 bases between the two ends. Germline assignment: CDR1 SEHNR and CDR2 FQNEAQ (reference sequence). CDR3 length: 15 residues. CDR3 in amino acids: CASSLGRGAGDIQYF. The CDR3 coding sequence is TGTGCCAGCAGCTTAGGGAGGGGGGCGGGGGACATTCAGTACTTC.

This chain uses TRBV2 with TRBJ2-2, with 9 positions matching TRBD2. Trimming took 4 bases from V and 5 from J; bases not matched to a gene: 5. Germline loops: CDR1 SNHLY, CDR2 FYNNEI. The CDR3 runs to 15 residues. The CDR3 is CASSGASGTTGELFF. The CDR3 nucleotides read TGTGCCAGCAGTGGGGCTAGCGGGACTACCGGGGAGCTGTTTTTT.

The chain has TRBV14 and TRBJ2-1, with D tentatively TRBD2 (6 bases). The CDR3 contains 17 residues. The germline V and J ends were trimmed by 3 bases and 5 bases, with 20 bases remaining between them. CDR1 and CDR2 (germline): SGHDN, FVKESK. CDR3: CASSHPTRRAVDNEQFF. The CDR3 DNA reads TGTGCCAGCAGCCATCCGACCCGGAGGGCTGTAGACAATGAGCAGTTCTTC.

This clone has just one count. The gene calls are TRBV28 and TRBJ2-1; 7 nucleotides agree with TRBD1. In germline, CDR1 is MDHEN, CDR2 SYDVKM. V shed 6 bases, J shed 7 bases, and the junction held 6 bases outside the gene matches. The CDR3 sequence is 13 residues long. The CDR3 nucleotides read TGTGCCAGCAGGAAGACAGGGCTGAATGAGCAGTTCTTC. It encodes CASRKTGLNEQFF.

To note about this clone: Being one base from a much bigger clone, this may be a read error. The chain is built from TRBV30 and TRBJ2-5; the D is unclear. The germline V and J ends were trimmed by 2 bases and 9 bases, with 16 bases remaining between them. In germline, CDR1 is GTSNPN, CDR2 SVGIG (reference sequence). The CDR3 runs to 13 residues. Here the CDR3 reads CAWSPVASVAQYF. Written as DNA, the CDR3 is TGTGCCTGGAGTCCCGTAGCCTCCGTGGCCCAGTACTTC.

The chain links TRBV9 to TRBJ1-2; 7 bases align to TRBD1. This CDR3 region has 16 residues. J gave up 3 bases and V 0 bases, and 8 bases lay outside the gene matches. The germline CDR1 and CDR2 sequences are SGDLS and YYNGEE. Written as DNA, the CDR3 is TGTGCCAGCAGCGTAGAAATGACAGGGTTGGACTATGGCTACACCTTC. Residues: CASSVEMTGLDYGYTF. Supplemented by reference TRBV9 and TRBJ1-2, the full variable domain reads DSGVTQTPKHLITATGQRVTLRCSPRSGDLSVYWYQQSLDQGLQFLIQYYNGEERAKGNILERFSAQQFPDLHSELNLSSLELGDSALYFCASSVEMTGLDYGYTFGSGTRLTVV.

This clone was seen just once. The CDR3 region has the DNA TGTGCCAGCAGCCCCCTGACAGGGCTTGGAAATCAGCCCCAGCATTTT. Translation gives CASSPLTGLGNQPQHF. This chain uses TRBV27 with TRBJ1-5; 7 bases fit TRBD1. Trimming took 6 bases from V and 4 from J; bases not matched to a gene: 12. This CDR3 comprises 16 residues. Germline-derived CDR1 and CDR2 are MNHEY and SMNVEV (reference sequence).

The CDR3, as DNA: TGTGCCAGCAGGCCGGACAGGGGGCCCCCGGGTTTGACAGATACGCAGTATTTT. Amino acids: CASRPDRGPPGLTDTQYF. The chain employs TRBV5-5 and TRBJ2-3, with 11 bases lining up with TRBD1. CDR1 is SGHKS, CDR2 YYEKEE, per germline (reference sequence). The CDR3 covers 18 residues. J lost 3 bases, V lost 5 bases, and 14 bases had no gene match.

This clone was observed a single time. The chain combines TRBV5-1 with TRBJ1-1, with TRBD1 matching 8 bases. The germline CDR1 and CDR2 sequences are SGHRS and YFSETQ. This CDR3 region has 16 residues. The V gene end was trimmed by 0 bases and the J gene end by 1 base; junction bases not matched to a gene: 5. This CDR3 is CASSLARTGGNTEAFF. The CDR3 DNA is TGCGCCAGCAGCTTGGCCCGTACAGGGGGGAACACTGAAGCTTTCTTT.

The rearrangement joins TRBV28 to TRBJ2-3; tentative D call: TRBD2 (6 bases). CDR1 is MDHEN, CDR2 SYDVKM, per germline. Deletions cut 6 bases from V and 2 bases from J, with 12 bases between. The CDR3 contains 14 residues. The CDR3 DNA is TGTGCCAGCAGCTATAGCGGTTACACAGATACGCAGTATTTT. Translation: CASSYSGYTDTQYF.

The chain recombines TRBV5-1 with TRBJ2-5; possibly TRBD2 for D (5 bases). V was shortened by 4 bases and J by 5 bases, with 18 bases between the two germline ends. The CDR3 covers 15 residues. Germline CDR1 is SGHRS and CDR2 is YFSETQ. The CDR3 reads CASSGEGRSYETQYF. The DNA of the CDR3 is TGCGCCAGCAGCGGAGAGGGTAGGTCGTACGAGACCCAGTACTTC.

V is TRBV18 and J is TRBJ1-4; a possible D gene is TRBD1 (6 bases). Per germline, CDR1 KGHSH and CDR2 LQKENI. The CDR3 runs 14 residues. Trimming removed 2 bases at V and 8 bases at J, with 12 bases between. CDR3 coding DNA: TGTGCCAGCTCACCATTGGACAGTGGGGAAAAACTGTTTTTT. This gives the protein CASSPLDSGEKLFF.

The chain couples TRBV6-6 to TRBJ2-7; D not certain. This CDR3 has 12 residues. Per germline, CDR1 MNHNY and CDR2 SVGAGI (reference sequence). The ends were cut back, 7 bases at V and 2 bases at J, with 9 bases in the middle. The CDR3 DNA reads as TGTGCCAGCACTGCTGACCCCTACGAGCAGTACTTC. It codes for CASTADPYEQYF.

The chain's CDR3 is CASSYSGQGFLGYTF. Here the CDR3 DNA reads TGTGCCAGCAGTTACTCGGGACAGGGGTTTTTAGGCTACACCTTC. The J gene is TRBJ1-2, the V gene TRBV6-5; TRBD1 agrees at 10 bases. V was clipped by 0 bases and J by 8 bases; unmatched bases: 6. The CDR3 length is 15 residues. The germline V gene encodes CDR1 MNHEY and CDR2 SVGAGI.

Ten or more counts support this clone. The gene calls are TRBV5-1 and TRBJ2-7, with TRBD2 as a possible D gene (6 bases). The CDR3 loop spans 13 amino acids. Deletions cut 3 bases from V and 2 bases from J, with 9 bases between. From germline, CDR1 is SGHRS and CDR2 YFSETQ. CDR3 in DNA: TGCGCCAGCAGCTCGGGACTCACCTACGAGCAGTACTTC. This sequence encodes CASSSGLTYEQYF.

The chain recombines TRBV5-4 with TRBJ2-1; possibly TRBD2 for D (6 bases). V was shortened by 4 bases and J by 4 bases, with 12 bases between the two germline ends. Germline CDR1 SGHNT, CDR2 YYREEE (reference sequence). The CDR3 contains 14 residues. The CDR3 DNA is TGTGCCAGCAGCCTTGGAGGGCGTTACAATGAGCAGTTCTTC. It translates to CASSLGGRYNEQFF.

This chain joins TRBV19 and TRBJ2-3; 9 bases match TRBD2. V dropped 5 bases and J dropped 2; count of bases not matched to a gene: 8. This CDR3 is built from 16 residues. Germline V gene data show CDR1 as LNHDA and CDR2 as SQIVND (reference sequence). The CDR3 protein is CASSRRASGITDTQYF. The CDR3 DNA sequence: TGTGCCAGTAGTCGCAGGGCTAGCGGGATCACAGATACGCAGTATTTT.

CDR3 bases: TGTGCCAGCAGGGAAGACAGGGGCACAGATACGCAGTATTTT. It is translated as CASREDRGTDTQYF. The chain is built from TRBV6-5 and TRBJ2-3; TRBD1 matches at 7 bases. CDR1 and CDR2 (germline): MNHEY, SVGAGI. This CDR3 region has 14 residues. Trimming at V came to 6 bases and at J to 1 base, leaving 4 bases not matched to a gene.

The rearrangement links TRBV12-1 to TRBJ2-4; TRBD1, the table's D call, lacks a check against the DNA. TRBV12-1 is assigned pseudogene status. The CDR3 extends over 18 amino acids. The chain's CDR3 is CASSYGTGGLGAKNIQYF. The CDR3 nucleotides are TGTGCCAGCAGCTACGGGACAGGGGGCCTGGGGGCCAAAAACATTCAGTACTTC.

The chain carries TRBV30 and TRBJ2-3; 11 nucleotides line up with TRBD2. Germline assignment: CDR1 GTSNPN and CDR2 SVGIG (reference sequence). Trimming at V came to 0 bases and at J to 7 bases, leaving 3 bases not matched to a gene. The CDR3 sequence is 14 residues long. The CDR3 bases are TGTGCCTGGAGTGTCGGGACTAGCGGTAATACGCAGTATTTT. It encodes CAWSVGTSGNTQYF.

J is TRBJ2-1 and V is TRBV6-6; a possible D gene is TRBD2 (5 bases). The germline CDR1 and CDR2 sequences are MNHNY and SVGAGI (reference sequence). Between the trimmed V and J ends, which lost 7 bases and 0 bases, there was a span of 10 bases. This CDR3 has 14 amino acids. The DNA of the CDR3 is TGTGCCAGCAACCTAGCCGGCTCCTACAATGAGCAGTTCTTC. This translates into CASNLAGSYNEQFF.

The rearrangement joins TRBV2 to TRBJ1-5; no definite D call. V was cut by 1 base and J by 7 bases, with 8 bases left in between. The CDR3 is 13 amino acids. Germline CDR1 and CDR2: SNHLY and FYNNEI. DNA of the CDR3: TGTGCCAGCAGTGAAGGGTTGGTGCAGCCCCAGCATTTT. Protein: CASSEGLVQPQHF.

V gene TRBV6-5 combines with J gene TRBJ2-2, with TRBD2 matching over 9 bases. The ends lost 6 bases at V and 5 bases at J; junction bases unmatched: 4. The CDR3 covers 14 residues. Germline-derived CDR1 and CDR2 are MNHEY and SVGAGI. CDR3 DNA: TGTGCCAGCAGGAAGAGCGGGGGGACCGGGGAGCTGTTTTTT. Translation: CASRKSGGTGELFF.

The rearrangement joins TRBV28 to TRBJ2-7; D remains ambiguous. V dropped 7 bases and J dropped 3 bases, with 25 bases sitting between them. CDR1 is MDHEN and CDR2 is SYDVKM in the germline V gene. This CDR3 is built from 17 residues. The CDR3 protein is CASNPPALQRDLYEQYF. Here the CDR3 DNA reads TGTGCCAGCAACCCCCCGGCCCTACAGAGAGACCTCTACGAGCAGTACTTC.

The chain links TRBV7-8 to TRBJ2-7, with 9 bases identical to TRBD1. In germline, CDR1 is SGHVS, CDR2 FQNEAQ. V was pared by 5 bases and J by 9 bases, with 11 bases of the junction left unmatched. This CDR3 is built from 14 residues. In DNA form, the CDR3 reads TGTGCCAGCAGCCAAAACAGGGGGCTGGGCGGGCAGTACTTC. This encodes CASSQNRGLGGQYF. The variable domain in full, with the rest retrieved from reference TRBV7-8 and TRBJ2-7, is GAGVSQSPRYKVAKRGQDVALRCDPISGHVSLFWYQQALGQGPEFLTYFQNEAQLDKSGLPSDRFFAERPEGSVSTLKIQRTQQEDSAVYLCASSQNRGLGGQYFGPGTRLTVT.

The gene calls are TRBV5-1 and TRBJ2-2; tentatively, D is TRBD1 (5 bases). Trimming removed 2 bases from V and 3 bases from J, with 8 bases in between. The CDR3 spans 14 residues. Germline V gene lookup returns CDR1 SGHRS and CDR2 YFSETQ. CDR3 sequence: CASSFRQHTGELFF. The CDR3 DNA follows: TGCGCCAGCAGCTTCCGACAGCACACCGGGGAGCTGTTTTTT.

J is TRBJ2-5 and V is TRBV11-2; D not certain. Looked up from germline, CDR1 is SGHAT and CDR2 is FQNNGV. The ends were cut back, 1 base at V and 1 base at J, with 16 bases in the middle. This CDR3 contains 17 residues. The CDR3 loop is CASSLGSGSPLQETQYF. CDR3 sequence (DNA): TGTGCCAGCAGCTTAGGCTCAGGTTCCCCCCTCCAAGAGACCCAGTACTTC.

CDR3 in amino acids: CAISDSGTSHEQYF. DNA for the CDR3: TGTGCCATCAGTGACTCCGGGACTAGCCACGAGCAGTACTTC. This chain joins TRBV10-3 and TRBJ2-7; 9 nucleotides agree with TRBD2. This CDR3 is built from 14 residues. With V trimmed by 3 bases and J by 5 bases, 5 bases remained unmatched. CDR1 and CDR2 (germline): ENHRY, SYGVKD.